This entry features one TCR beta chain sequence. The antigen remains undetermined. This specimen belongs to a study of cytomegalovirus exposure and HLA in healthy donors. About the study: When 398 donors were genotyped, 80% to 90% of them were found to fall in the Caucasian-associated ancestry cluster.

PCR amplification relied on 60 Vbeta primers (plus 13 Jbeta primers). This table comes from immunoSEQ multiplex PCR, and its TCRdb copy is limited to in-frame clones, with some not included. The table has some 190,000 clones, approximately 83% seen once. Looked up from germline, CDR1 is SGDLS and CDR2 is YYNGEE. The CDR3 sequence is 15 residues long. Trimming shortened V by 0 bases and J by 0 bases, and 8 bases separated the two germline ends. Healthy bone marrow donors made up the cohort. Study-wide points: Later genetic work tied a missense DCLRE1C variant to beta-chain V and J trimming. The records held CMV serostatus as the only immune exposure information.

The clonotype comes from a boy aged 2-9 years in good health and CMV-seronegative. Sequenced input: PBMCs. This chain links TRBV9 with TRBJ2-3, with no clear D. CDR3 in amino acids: CASSVGVVSTDTQYF. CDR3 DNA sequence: TGTGCCAGCAGCGTAGGAGTAGTGAGCACAGATACGCAGTATTTT.